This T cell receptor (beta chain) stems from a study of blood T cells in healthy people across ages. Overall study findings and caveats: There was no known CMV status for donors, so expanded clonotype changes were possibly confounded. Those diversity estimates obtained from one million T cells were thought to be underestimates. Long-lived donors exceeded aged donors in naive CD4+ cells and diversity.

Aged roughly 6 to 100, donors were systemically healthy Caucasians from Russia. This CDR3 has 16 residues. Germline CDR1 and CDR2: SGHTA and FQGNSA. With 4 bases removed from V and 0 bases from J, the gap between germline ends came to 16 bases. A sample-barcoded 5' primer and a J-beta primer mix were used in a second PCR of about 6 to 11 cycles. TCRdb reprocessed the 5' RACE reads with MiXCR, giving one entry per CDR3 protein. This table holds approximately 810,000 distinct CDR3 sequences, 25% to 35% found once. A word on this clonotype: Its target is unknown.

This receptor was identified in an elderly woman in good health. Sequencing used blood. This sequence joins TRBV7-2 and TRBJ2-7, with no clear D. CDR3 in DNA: TGTGCCAGCAGCTCATCTTCCGCAGCCCGCTCCTACGAGCAGTACTTC. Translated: CASSSSSAARSYEQYF.